A selection of T cell receptor beta chains follows, all from one sample in a study of shared clonotypes between healthy human individuals. TCRdb's table, derived via immunoSEQ multiplex PCR, lists solely in-frame clones and lacks some. The table records approximately 640,000 clones, roughly 88% of them present only once. Sequenced material: memory CD8+ T cells from PBMCs. These receptors originate from a man between 18 and 29 years old in good health. Some clones in this sample may be carry-over from other donors' samples. The CDR3 runs from the conserved cysteine through the conserved F or W. The order of the fields is D gene, J gene, clone size, V gene, CDR3 DNA, CDR3 protein. D genes are given only for firm matches. Size is omitted from some rows. Given values are once, few, many or a class for expanded clones.

>TRBD1|TRBJ2-7|.|TRBV30
TGTGCCTGGAGGGGGCCCGGGACAGCTCTCGAGCAGTACTTC
CAWRGPGTALEQYF
>.|TRBJ1-2|.|TRBV7-2
TGTGCCACCAGGCATCAACAGGGAAACTATGGCTACACCTTC
CATRHQQGNYGYTF
>.|TRBJ1-4|.|TRBV7-9
TGTGCCAGCAGCTCCTCTAGCAGGGGAGGGGAAAAACTGTTTTTT
CASSSSSRGGEKLFF
>.|TRBJ2-1|many|TRBV28
TGTGCCAGCAGCGAGATAGCGGACCCCTACAATGAGCAGTTCTTC
CASSEIADPYNEQFF
>.|TRBJ2-1|few|TRBV9
TGTGCCAGCAGCGTAGTAATAGGGCCCTACAATGAGCAGTTCTTC
CASSVVIGPYNEQFF
>.|TRBJ2-7|.|TRBV4-2
TGTGCCAGCAGCCAAGATCTTAGGGGAGGAGGCGACGAGCAGTACTTC
CASSQDLRGGGDEQYF
>TRBD1|TRBJ2-2|.|TRBV7-9
TGTGCCAGCAGCCACAGGGGGCGCGGCGGGGAGCTGTTTTTT
CASSHRGRGGELFF
>TRBD1|TRBJ1-2|.|TRBV9
TGTGCCAGCAGCGTAGCAGGGGGCGCGGGCTATGGCTACACCTTC
CASSVAGGAGYGYTF
>TRBD2|TRBJ2-1|once|TRBV11-2
TGTGCCAGCAGCTTGCCTCGGGTAGCGGGTAATGAGCAGTTCTTC
CASSLPRVAGNEQFF
>.|TRBJ2-1|.|TRBV27
TGTGCCAGCAGTTTACGCTGGGGCGAGCAGTTCTTC
CASSLRWGEQFF
>.|TRBJ2-7|.|TRBV9
TGTGCCAGCAGCGTAGGAGTGGGGGCCTCCTACGAGCAGTACTTC
CASSVGVGASYEQYF
>.|TRBJ2-2|.|TRBV6-5
TGTGCCAGCAGTTATGAGGGTACCGGGGAGCTGTTTTTT
CASSYEGTGELFF
>.|TRBJ2-1|.|TRBV4-1
TGCGCCAGCAGCCAAGGAAAGACTATTTACAATGAGCAGTTCTTC
CASSQGKTIYNEQFF
>.|TRBJ2-7|.|TRBV18
TGTGCCAGCTCACCTACCCTCGGGGCGGAACCCTACGAGCAGTACTTC
CASSPTLGAEPYEQYF
>.|TRBJ2-1|.|TRBV7-9
TGTGCCAGCAGCAACCAGTACTCCTACAATGAGCAGTTCTTC
CASSNQYSYNEQFF
>.|TRBJ2-7|.|TRBV28
TGTGCCAGCGGAAACTACGAGCAGTACTTC
CASGNYEQYF
>TRBD1|TRBJ2-5|.|TRBV9
TGTGCCAGCAGCGTAGTGGGGACAGAAGAGACCCAGTACTTC
CASSVVGTEETQYF
>TRBD1|TRBJ1-1|once|TRBV5-1
TGCGCCAGCAGCTTGCCTGTCCCGGGACAGGGCACTGAAGCTTTCTTT
CASSLPVPGQGTEAFF
>TRBD2|TRBJ2-1|.|TRBV7-3
TGTGCCAGCAGCTTATTAGCGGGGCTCTCCTACAATGAGCAGTTCTTC
CASSLLAGLSYNEQFF
>TRBD2|TRBJ2-7|.|TRBV28
TGTGCCAGCAGTTTATTGCCCCCCGGGGGGGACGCCTACGAGCAGTACTTC
CASSLLPPGGDAYEQYF